The rows below give T cell receptor beta chains drawn from one sample of a study of radiotherapy plus CTLA-4 blockade in lung cancer. Only in-frame clones appear in the TCRdb table, and some are missing; sequencing was by immunoSEQ multiplex PCR. This sample has roughly 100,000 clones, with about four fifths found just once. Sample: peripheral blood, taken from a patient treated with radiotherapy plus ipilimumab. The origin of the receptors is a human donor with non-small cell lung cancer that progressed on radiotherapy plus ipilimumab. CDR3s include the opening cysteine and the closing phenylalanine or tryptophan. A D gene is named only where the DNA matches it firmly.

TRBJ1-2	TRBV27	TRBD1	CASALTGVNGYTF	TGTGCCAGCGCCCTGACAGGGGTGAATGGCTACACCTTC
TRBJ1-2	TRBV6-5	TRBD1	CASSRTGGLYGYTF	TGTGCCAGCAGTCGGACAGGGGGACTCTATGGCTACACCTTC
TRBJ1-5	TRBV6-6	-	CASRLDSYSNQPQHF	TGTGCCAGCAGATTAGACAGCTATAGCAATCAGCCCCAGCATTTT
TRBJ2-1	TRBV6-1	-	CASRYNEQFF	TGTGCCAGCAGGTACAATGAGCAGTTCTTC
TRBJ2-1	TRBV2	TRBD1	CASRGTGQGNEQFF	TGTGCCAGCAGAGGAACCGGACAGGGCAATGAGCAGTTCTTC
TRBJ1-1	TRBV6-1	-	CASRPLWGAHTEAFF	TGTGCCAGCAGACCGCTGTGGGGGGCGCATACTGAAGCTTTCTTT
TRBJ1-2	TRBV10-3	-	CANTRREGYGYTF	TGTGCCAACACAAGACGAGAGGGCTATGGCTACACCTTC
TRBJ2-7	TRBV6-5	TRBD2	CASKRLAGDEQYF	TGTGCCAGCAAAAGACTAGCGGGAGACGAGCAGTACTTC
TRBJ1-2	TRBV29-1	TRBD1	CSVEKGQGIYGYTF	TGCAGCGTTGAGAAGGGACAGGGGATCTATGGCTACACCTTC
TRBJ2-7	TRBV6-6	-	CASNLASTDEQHF	TGTGCCAGCAATCTAGCCTCTACGGACGAGCAGCACTTC